This T cell receptor beta chain was captured by sequencing in a study of T cells expressing NK-cell markers. Overall study: Sequencing covered eight donors, seven HCMV-seropositive and one seronegative. Whole-study results and caveats: Dominant NKG2C+ clonotypes accounted for roughly 1.0-7.0% of CD8+ T cells in about six donors. Dominance of the CD3+CD56-NKG2C+ fraction by these clonotypes also held in several donors.

Production of TCR beta cDNA relied on 5'RACE template switching with UMIs. TCRdb reanalyzed the 5' RACE reads and collapses them to one entry per CDR3 protein, without DNA. This listing includes 400,000 to 550,000 distinct CDR3 sequences. To note about this clonotype: Its antigen is unknown.

The germline gives CDR1 MDHEN, CDR2 SYDVKM. The CDR3 runs to 15 residues. Material for sequencing was blood T cells: a sorted CD56 or NKG2C T cell subset, CD4+ or CD8+ T cells, or bulk PBMC T cells (not recorded which). This sequence originates from a woman aged 18 to 75 in good health. V gene TRBV28 combines with J gene TRBJ2-7; without DNA, the TCRdb call of TRBD2 cannot be checked. The CDR3 spells CASSPMGLAVYEQYF.